This T cell receptor (beta chain) derives from a study of monozygotic twins with inflammatory bowel disease. This CDR3 contains 16 residues. Whole-study findings and limits: Among twins, concordant and discordant pairs did not differ in repertoire similarity, possibly from limited power.

Per sample, reverse transcription was split into eight reactions. One entry per CDR3 protein, without DNA, is what TCRdb gives after re-calling the 5' RACE reads. Here the sample table reports 150,000 to 200,000 distinct CDR3 sequences. As for this clonotype: Its antigen is still unknown.

The sample consisted of blood. The V call is TRBV12-3 or TRBV12-4, the J call TRBJ2-3; as DNA is missing, the TRBD2 call by TCRdb cannot be tested. The TCR sequence derives from a human donor with ulcerative colitis or Crohn's disease, or a healthy co-twin of an affected twin (not recorded which). The CDR3: CASSLSGRAGGDTQYF.